The 21 T cell receptor beta chains below come from one sample, sequenced in a study of blood T cell repertoires in COVID-19. Sequencing was performed with immunoSEQ multiplex PCR; in TCRdb, only in-frame clones are kept and a portion is missing. The repertoire holds under 200,000 clones, with over 70% as singletons. Sequenced sample: PBMCs or T cells enriched from blood (not recorded which). Every receptor here comes from an older woman who had recovered from COVID-19.

This chain links TRBV29-1 with TRBJ1-2, with D unclear. Per the germline V gene, CDR1 is SQVTM and CDR2 is ANQGSEA. Trimming cost V 6 bases and J 2 bases, with 10 bases left between them. CDR3 length: 12 amino acids. The CDR3 here is CSVARGNYGYTF. The CDR3 DNA follows: TGCAGCGTGGCACGCGGGAACTATGGCTACACCTTC.

V usage is TRBV14 and J usage is TRBJ2-1; 10 bases match TRBD2. After removal of 0 bases from V and 7 bases from J, the junction contained 9 bases not matched to a gene. This CDR3 comprises 17 residues. Germline V gene lookup returns CDR1 SGHDN and CDR2 FVKESK. The chain's CDR3 is CASSQERLAGVGNEQFF. The CDR3 coding sequence is TGTGCCAGCAGCCAAGAAAGGCTAGCGGGAGTCGGTAATGAGCAGTTCTTC.

J is TRBJ1-3 and V is TRBV18; D is unresolved. V lost 3 bases to trimming and J lost 0 bases, with 12 bases between them. CDR3 length: 16 residues. Germline V CDR1 and CDR2: KGHSH, LQKENI. The CDR3 region is CASSPLGGSSGNTIYF. CDR3 DNA: TGTGCCAGCTCACCTTTAGGCGGAAGCTCTGGAAACACCATATATTTT.

J is TRBJ2-7 and V is TRBV11-2; 9 bases are a match to TRBD1. Germline CDR1 reads SGHAT; CDR2 reads FQNNGV. Trimming at V came to 5 bases and at J to 3 bases, leaving 5 bases not matched to a gene. The CDR3 totals 14 residues. The chain's CDR3 is CASSLGTGIYEQYF. CDR3 DNA: TGTGCCAGCAGCCTGGGGACAGGGATCTACGAGCAGTACTTC.

This clone has just one count. The chain joins TRBV11-2 to TRBJ2-5; 12 bases fit TRBD2. This CDR3 is built from 16 residues. Germline V gives CDR1 SGHAT, CDR2 FQNNGV. With V trimmed by 5 bases and J by 2 bases, 6 bases remained unmatched. Here the CDR3 reads CASSIGTSGSQETQYF. The CDR3 nucleotides read TGTGCCAGCAGCATCGGGACTAGCGGGTCTCAAGAGACCCAGTACTTC.

This clone was seen a handful of times. The chain uses TRBV7-8 and TRBJ1-5, with D perhaps TRBD1 (6 bases). This CDR3 contains 16 residues. CDR1 SGHVS and CDR2 FQNEAQ come from the germline V gene. Trimming shortened V by 6 bases and J by 1 base, and 16 bases separated the two germline ends. The CDR3 spells CASSITGITSNQPQHF. CDR3 nucleotide sequence: TGTGCCAGCAGTATTACAGGGATCACAAGCAATCAGCCCCAGCATTTT.

The rearrangement uses TRBV5-1 and TRBJ2-7; D perhaps matches TRBD1 (5 bases). From germline, CDR1 is SGHRS and CDR2 YFSETQ. CDR3 size: 14 residues. V gave up 0 bases and J gave up 3 bases, with 10 bases separating them. In DNA form, the CDR3 reads TGCGCCAGCAGCTTGGGGCAGGGTGGCTACGAGCAGTACTTC. This sequence encodes CASSLGQGGYEQYF.

The gene calls are TRBV19 and TRBJ2-5, with 8 bases matching TRBD2. There are 14 residues in the CDR3. Germline loops: CDR1 LNHDA, CDR2 SQIVND (reference sequence). V trimming: 1 base; J trimming: 5 bases; junction bases outside the gene matches: 3. As DNA, the CDR3 is TGTGCCAGTAGTATAGGTAGCGGGGCGGAGACCCAGTACTTC. It is translated as CASSIGSGAETQYF.

The genes are TRBV11-3 and TRBJ1-6, with D tentatively TRBD1 (6 bases). V shed 5 bases and J shed 13 bases, with 15 bases lying between them. Germline V gene lookup returns CDR1 SGHNT and CDR2 YENEEA. The CDR3 contains 13 residues. The CDR3 here is CASSPGGGNPLHF. The CDR3 DNA sequence: TGTGCCAGCAGCCCGGGAGGGGGAAATCCCCTCCACTTT.

The gene calls are TRBV19 and TRBJ2-5, with 13 bases fitting TRBD2. This CDR3 contains 16 residues. With 8 bases clipped from V and 1 base from J, the junction kept 7 bases outside the gene matches. Germline assignment: CDR1 LNHDA and CDR2 SQIVND (reference sequence). The CDR3 region has the DNA TGTGCCAGTTCCTTGACTAGCGGGGGGTTCCAAGAGACCCAGTACTTC. Translating it yields CASSLTSGGFQETQYF.

This sequence joins TRBV5-1 and TRBJ2-7; tentative D call: TRBD1 (5 bases). Germline V gene data show CDR1 as SGHRS and CDR2 as YFSETQ. V was trimmed by 3 bases and J by 2 bases, leaving 12 bases between them. The CDR3 contains 14 residues. As DNA, the CDR3 is TGCGCCAGCAGCTGGATCCAGGGCCCCTACGAGCAGTACTTC. It is translated as CASSWIQGPYEQYF.

V and J are TRBV27 and TRBJ1-6; the D is unclear. Germline lookup yields CDR1 MNHEY and CDR2 SMNVEV (reference sequence). Trimming cost V 1 base and J 6 bases, with 10 bases left between them. CDR3 size: 15 residues. CDR3 amino acids: CASSLLGRSNSPLHF. The DNA for the CDR3 is TGTGCCAGCAGTTTATTGGGCAGAAGTAATTCACCCCTCCACTTT.

The chain links TRBV6-6 to TRBJ2-7; TRBD2 might be the D (7 bases). Germline-derived CDR1 and CDR2 are MNHNY and SVGAGI (reference sequence). V was pared by 6 bases and J by 1 base, with 19 bases between. The CDR3 covers 16 residues. The CDR3 protein is CASSRPGGQVSYEQYF. CDR3 nucleotides: TGTGCCAGCAGCCGGCCGGGGGGCCAGGTATCCTACGAGCAGTACTTC.

This clone was seen more than once but under ten times. The V and J genes are TRBV7-2 and TRBJ2-7, with a tentative D call TRBD2 (5 bases). V lost 3 bases and J lost 3, with 9 bases in between. Germline V CDR1 and CDR2: SGHTA, FQGNSA. The length of the CDR3 is 13 residues. CDR3 bases: TGTGCCAGCAGCTTTACGGGGAACTACGAGCAGTACTTC. This codes for CASSFTGNYEQYF.

The chain recombines TRBV3-1 (or the pseudogene TRBV3-2) with TRBJ1-4; 10 bases agree with TRBD1. Trimming took 3 bases from V and 8 from J; bases not matched to a gene: 6. The CDR3 consists of 15 residues. CDR1 LGHDT and CDR2 YNNKEL come from the germline V gene (reference sequence). CDR3 bases: TGTGCCAGCAGCCAGCGACAGGGGGCGCGGGAAAAACTGTTTTTT. As protein: CASSQRQGAREKLFF.

This clone has just a few counts. The rearrangement uses TRBV5-6 and TRBJ2-1, with 8 bases matching TRBD2. Germline loops: CDR1 SGHDT, CDR2 YYEEEE. With V trimmed by 4 bases and J by 4 bases, 4 bases remained unmatched. The CDR3 runs to 14 residues. CDR3 amino acids: CASSPAGGYNEQFF. The CDR3 DNA reads TGTGCCAGCAGCCCGGCGGGGGGATACAATGAGCAGTTCTTC.

Concerning this clone itself: Other DNA sequences in this specimen translate into the identical CDR3. The rearrangement uses TRBV9 and TRBJ2-1, with 9 positions matching TRBD2. J gave up 3 bases and V 0 bases, and 4 bases lay outside the gene matches. Germline V CDR1 and CDR2: SGDLS, YYNGEE. The CDR3 runs to 16 residues. CDR3 residues: CASSVEAGGYYNEQFF. As DNA, the CDR3 is TGTGCCAGCAGCGTAGAGGCGGGGGGGTACTACAATGAGCAGTTCTTC. The full variable domain, its missing parts supplied by reference TRBV9 and TRBJ2-1, is DSGVTQTPKHLITATGQRVTLRCSPRSGDLSVYWYQQSLDQGLQFLIQYYNGEERAKGNILERFSAQQFPDLHSELNLSSLELGDSALYFCASSVEAGGYYNEQFFGPGTRLTVL.

The gene calls are TRBV5-1 and TRBJ2-5; 8 bases agree with TRBD1. V lost 1 base, J lost 4 bases, and 6 bases stayed unmatched. The CDR3 sequence is 15 residues long. The germline V gene has CDR1 SGHRS and CDR2 YFSETQ. Here the CDR3 DNA reads TGCGCCAGCAGCTTGTCAGGGGGCGAGTCAGAGACCCAGTACTTC. It is translated as CASSLSGGESETQYF.

The J gene is TRBJ2-3, the V gene TRBV2, with 10 bases that match TRBD2. This CDR3 is built from 15 residues. Trimming took 5 bases from V and 0 from J; bases not matched to a gene: 2. Germline loops: CDR1 SNHLY, CDR2 FYNNEI. The CDR3 nucleotides read TGTGCCAGCAGTCTACTAGCGGGGAGCACAGATACGCAGTATTTT. Protein product: CASSLLAGSTDTQYF.

Ten or more counts support this clone. The gene calls are TRBV9 and TRBJ2-3; TRBD2 agrees at 7 bases. Losses at the gene ends were 1 base for V and 5 bases for J; bases not matched to a gene: 7. CDR1 is SGDLS and CDR2 is YYNGEE in the germline V gene. The CDR3 covers 15 residues. CDR3 protein: CASSVKAGSGDTQYF. CDR3 DNA: TGTGCCAGCAGCGTAAAAGCGGGGAGCGGAGATACGCAGTATTTT.

This chain connects TRBV6-5 to TRBJ2-5, with 12 nucleotides matching TRBD2. The germline V gene encodes CDR1 MNHEY and CDR2 SVGAGI. J was trimmed by 5 bases and V by 6 bases; bases with no gene match: 7. The CDR3 extends over 15 amino acids. The CDR3 DNA sequence: TGTGCCAGCAGCCTACTAGCGGGGGGTCGGGAGACCCAGTACTTC. Translation: CASSLLAGGRETQYF.